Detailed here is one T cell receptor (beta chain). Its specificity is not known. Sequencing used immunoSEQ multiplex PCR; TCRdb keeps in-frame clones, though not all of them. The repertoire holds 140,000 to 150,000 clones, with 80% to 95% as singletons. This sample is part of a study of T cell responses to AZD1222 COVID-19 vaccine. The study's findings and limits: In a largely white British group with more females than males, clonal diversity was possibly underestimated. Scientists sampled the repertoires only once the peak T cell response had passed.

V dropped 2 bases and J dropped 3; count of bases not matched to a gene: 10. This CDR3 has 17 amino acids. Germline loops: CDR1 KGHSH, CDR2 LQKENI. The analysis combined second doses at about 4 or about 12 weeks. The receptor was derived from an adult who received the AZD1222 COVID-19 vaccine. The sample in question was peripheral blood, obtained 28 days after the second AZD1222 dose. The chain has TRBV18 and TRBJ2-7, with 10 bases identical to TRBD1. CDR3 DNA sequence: TGTGCCAGCTCACCAACGGGACAGGGGTCATTCAACTACGAGCAGTACTTC. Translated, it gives CASSPTGQGSFNYEQYF. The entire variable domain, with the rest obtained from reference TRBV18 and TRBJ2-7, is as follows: NAGVMQNPRHLVRRRGQEARLRCSPMKGHSHVYWYRQLPEEGLKFMVYLQKENIIDESGMPKERFSAEFPKEGPSILRIQQVVRGDSAAYFCASSPTGQGSFNYEQYFGPGTRLTVT.